This is a list of T cell receptor beta chains from one sample in a study of T-cell memory formation after mild COVID-19. TCRdb reprocessed the 5' RACE reads with MiXCR, giving one entry per CDR3 protein. The sample contains roughly 190,000 distinct CDR3 sequences, about 10% of which appear only once. The sample was PBMCs or a T cell subset sorted from them (not recorded which). These TCRs come from a man younger than 35 who had mild COVID-19 (a few samples of this study predate the infection). Cell type and time point are not known. Both conserved end residues are part of each CDR3. A D gene is named only where the DNA matches it firmly. Some rows mark clone size as missing; the rest say once, few, many or name a class of expanded clone.

D gene	clone size	V gene	J gene	CDR3 DNA	CDR3 protein
TRBD2	.	TRBV20-1	TRBJ2-3	TGCAGTGCCAGCGGGGGGAGGTCTAGCACAGATACGCAGTATTTT	CSASGGRSSTDTQYF
.	few	TRBV6-2/TRBV6-3	TRBJ2-5	TGTGCCAGCAGTTACCCCATTGCGGAGACCCAGTACTTC	CASSYPIAETQYF
.	many	TRBV7-8	TRBJ2-2	TGTGCCAGCAGCTCGGACAGACTAGCCGGGGAGCTGTTTTTT	CASSSDRLAGELFF
.	.	TRBV6-1	TRBJ2-6	TGTGCCAGCAGTTCTATGGGCAGCTTCTCTGGGGCCAACGTCCTGACTTTC	CASSSMGSFSGANVLTF
.	few	TRBV7-2	TRBJ2-4	TGTGCCAGCAGCTTTAGGCAACAGGGGGGGACATTAGCCAAAAACATTCAGTACTTC	CASSFRQQGGTLAKNIQYF
.	many	TRBV5-1	TRBJ2-7	TGCGCCAGCAGCTTTATGTACGAGCAGTACTTC	CASSFMYEQYF
.	many	TRBV5-1	TRBJ2-5	TGCGCCAGCAGCTATAGGACGGAGCAAGAGACCCAGTACTTC	CASSYRTEQETQYF
.	many	TRBV10-3	TRBJ1-5	TGTGCCATCAGACAGGGAGTCGATCAGCCCCAGCATTTT	CAIRQGVDQPQHF
.	few	TRBV12-3/TRBV12-4	TRBJ1-1	TGTGCCAGCAGTTTTTTTTCAGGGGATGCTTTCTTT	CASSFFSGDAFF
.	.	TRBV3-1	TRBJ1-2	TGTGCCAGCAGCCAATACCAGGATGGCTACACCTTC	CASSQYQDGYTF
TRBD2	many	TRBV28	TRBJ2-1	TGTGCCAGCAGTAGAAATAGACTAGCTGAGGGCGATGAGCAGTTCTTC	CASSRNRLAEGDEQFF
TRBD1	.	TRBV18	TRBJ2-1	TGTGCCAGCTCACCGCCGGGACAGGGGAGCTATGAGCAGTTCTTC	CASSPPGQGSYEQFF
.	few	TRBV12-3/TRBV12-4	TRBJ2-3	TGTGCCAGCAGTCTACGTAGGTGGGCCACAGATACGCAGTATTTT	CASSLRRWATDTQYF
.	few	TRBV7-2	TRBJ1-2	TGTGCCAGCAGCTTAGACGTGAGGGCGTTCTATGGCTACACCTTC	CASSLDVRAFYGYTF
TRBD2	few	TRBV6-2/TRBV6-3	TRBJ2-1	TGTGCCAGCAGTTACCGGGTAGCGGGGGGAAATGAGCAGTTCTTC	CASSYRVAGGNEQFF
.	few	TRBV2	TRBJ1-2	TGTGCCAGCAAGCGGGAGTATGGCTACACCTTC	CASKREYGYTF
TRBD2	few	TRBV12-3/TRBV12-4	TRBJ2-5	TGTGCCAGCAGTTCGGCTAGCGGAAAAGGGACCCAGTACTTC	CASSSASGKGTQYF
.	few	TRBV4-3	TRBJ1-2	TGCGCCAGCAGCCAAGATAGGGCCGTATTTTGCACCTTC	CASSQDRAVFCTF
.	few	TRBV19	TRBJ1-5	TGTGCCAGCGGTATCCTTCAGCCCCAGCATTTT	CASGILQPQHF
.	few	TRBV20-1	TRBJ2-7	TGCAGTGCTAGACCGGATCCCTACGAGCAGTACTTC	CSARPDPYEQYF
.	many	TRBV19	TRBJ1-2	TGTGCCAGTAGCCCGGACATCTATGGCTACACCTTC	CASSPDIYGYTF
TRBD2	.	TRBV29-1	TRBJ2-5	TGCAGCGTAGGACTAGCGGGGGGGCAAGAGACCCAGTACTTC	CSVGLAGGQETQYF
TRBD1	few	TRBV24-1	TRBJ2-3	TGTGCCACCGGTAGGACAGGGATTAGCACAGATACGCAGTATTTT	CATGRTGISTDTQYF
.	.	TRBV12-3/TRBV12-4	TRBJ1-2	TGTGCCAGCAGTGCCGGGTCCTCAGCGGGCTATGGCTACACCTTC	CASSAGSSAGYGYTF
TRBD2	few	TRBV28	TRBJ2-2	TGTGCCAGCAGTCTAGCGGGGGGGCCGGCCGGGGAGCTGTTTTTT	CASSLAGGPAGELFF
TRBD1	.	TRBV12-3/TRBV12-4	TRBJ1-6	TGTGCCAGCAGTACCCCCCTTGGAGGGACAGCCAATTCACCCCTCCACTTT	CASSTPLGGTANSPLHF
.	few	TRBV20-1	TRBJ2-3	TGCAGCGATTCCCGGCGGTACGGGGGCACAGATACGCAGTATTTT	CSDSRRYGGTDTQYF
.	.	TRBV2	TRBJ1-1	TGTGCCAGCGGGGTTTTGGGACATATGAACACTGAAGCTTTCTTT	CASGVLGHMNTEAFF
.	few	TRBV7-9	TRBJ1-2	TGTGCCAGCAGCTCCTCCCGTGCGGGTAACTATGGCTACACCTTC	CASSSSRAGNYGYTF
.	few	TRBV5-1	TRBJ1-2	TGCGCCAGCAGCTTGACCAAGGATGGCTACACCTTC	CASSLTKDGYTF